This T cell receptor beta chain emerged from a study of shared clonotypes between healthy human individuals. Study background: Per donor, three plates held CD4 naive cells, three held CD4 memory, two held CD8 naive and one held CD8 memory.

The germline V gene has CDR1 MNHEY and CDR2 SMNVEV (reference sequence). This CDR3 contains 13 residues. The V and J ends lost 6 bases and 0 bases respectively, with 7 bases between them. Worth noting for this clone: Its matching antigen is unknown. The same CDR3 arises from other DNA sequences in this sample as well.

Regarding the study as a whole: Sampling used blood alone; tissue repertoires probably differ. Naive subsets tended to show greater estimated richness than memory subsets. Some naive CD4 clonotypes, around 4.7%, turned up in common across several donors.

Naive CD8 cells, CD45RO-negative and positively selected for CCR7, excluded terminally differentiated effector memory CD45RA+ cells. Repertoires were generated with immunoSEQ multiplex PCR, while TCRdb's copy carries only in-frame clones and drops some. This table holds fewer than 850,000 clones, approximately 96% found once. This sequence joins TRBV27 and TRBJ2-3; the D is unclear. The clonotype was recovered from a man aged 30 to 39 in good health. Sequenced input: naive CD8+ T cells sorted from blood. Here the CDR3 DNA reads TGTGCCAGCAGACTCTTAAGCACAGATACGCAGTATTTT. Residues: CASRLLSTDTQYF.